The clone carrying this T cell receptor (beta chain) is a singleton in its sample. The germline CDR1 and CDR2 sequences are SGDLS and YYNGEE. The V segment lost 0 bases and the J segment 5 bases; nucleotides outside the gene matches: 2. The CDR3 spans 15 residues. The method was immunoSEQ multiplex PCR; TCRdb's version includes in-frame clones alone and lacks a portion of them. Here the sample spans about 35,000 clones, roughly 80% being singletons. The sample belongs to a study of blood T cell repertoires in COVID-19. Study context: The study drew acute and convalescent COVID-19 samples from the United States, Italy and Spain.

The specimen was peripheral blood. The V and J genes are TRBV9 and TRBJ2-5, with 12 bases matching TRBD1. This sequence was found in a man over 45 with acute or convalescent COVID-19. In nucleotides, the CDR3 is TGTGCCAGCAGCGTAGGTGGGACAGGGGGCGAGACCCAGTACTTC. This codes for CASSVGGTGGETQYF.